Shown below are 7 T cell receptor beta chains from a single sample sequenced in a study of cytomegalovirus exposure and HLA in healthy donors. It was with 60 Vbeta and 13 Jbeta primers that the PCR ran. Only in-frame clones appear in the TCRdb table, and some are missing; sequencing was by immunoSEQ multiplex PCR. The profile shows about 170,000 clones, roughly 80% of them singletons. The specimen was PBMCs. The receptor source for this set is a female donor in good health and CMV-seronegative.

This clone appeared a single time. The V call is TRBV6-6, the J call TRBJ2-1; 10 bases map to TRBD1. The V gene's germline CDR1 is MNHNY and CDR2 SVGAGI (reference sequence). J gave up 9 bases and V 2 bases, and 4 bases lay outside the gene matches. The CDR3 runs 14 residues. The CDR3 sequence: CASSYDRGRLEQFF. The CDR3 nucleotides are TGTGCCAGCAGTTACGACAGGGGGCGGCTTGAGCAGTTCTTC.

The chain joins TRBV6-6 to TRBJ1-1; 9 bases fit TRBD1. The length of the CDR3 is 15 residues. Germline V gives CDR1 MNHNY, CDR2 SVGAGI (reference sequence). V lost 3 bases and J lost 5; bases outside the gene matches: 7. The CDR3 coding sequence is TGTGCCAGCAGTTATCCCAGGACAGGGGAGACTGAAGCTTTCTTT. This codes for CASSYPRTGETEAFF.

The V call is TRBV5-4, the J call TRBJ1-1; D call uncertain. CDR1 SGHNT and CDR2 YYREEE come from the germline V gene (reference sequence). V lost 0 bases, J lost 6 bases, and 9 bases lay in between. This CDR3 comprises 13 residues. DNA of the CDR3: TGTGCCAGCAGCTTGGCCAACGGGGCTGAAGCTTTCTTT. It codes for CASSLANGAEAFF.

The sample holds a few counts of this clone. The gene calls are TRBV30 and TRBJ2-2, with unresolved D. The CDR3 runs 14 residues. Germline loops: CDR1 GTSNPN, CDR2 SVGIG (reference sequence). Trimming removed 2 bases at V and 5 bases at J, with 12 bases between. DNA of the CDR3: TGTGCCTGGAGTAGGCTAGTCGATACCGGGGAGCTGTTTTTT. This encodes CAWSRLVDTGELFF.

CDR3 region: CASSYRQGGSYEQYF. DNA for the CDR3: TGTGCCAGCAGCTATAGACAGGGGGGGTCCTACGAGCAGTACTTC. The V call is TRBV7-2, the J call TRBJ2-7; 9 nucleotides agree with TRBD1. The CDR3 covers 15 residues. The trim removed 4 bases at V and 1 base at J, leaving 5 bases unmatched. Germline V gene data show CDR1 as SGHTA and CDR2 as FQGNSA.

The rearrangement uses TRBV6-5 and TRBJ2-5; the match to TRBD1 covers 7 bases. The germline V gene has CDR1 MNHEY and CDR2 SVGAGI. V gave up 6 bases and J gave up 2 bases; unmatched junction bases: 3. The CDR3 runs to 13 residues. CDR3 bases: TGTGCCAGCAGACGGACAGGTCAAGAGACCCAGTACTTC. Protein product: CASRRTGQETQYF.

The CDR3: CASGQDSGTEAFF. The CDR3, as DNA: TGTGCCAGTGGACAGGATTCGGGCACTGAAGCTTTCTTT. The rearrangement joins TRBV2 to TRBJ1-1; 7 bases agree with TRBD1. Germline V gene lookup returns CDR1 SNHLY and CDR2 FYNNEI. CDR3 length equals 13 residues. V lost 9 bases and J lost 4; bases outside the gene matches: 8.